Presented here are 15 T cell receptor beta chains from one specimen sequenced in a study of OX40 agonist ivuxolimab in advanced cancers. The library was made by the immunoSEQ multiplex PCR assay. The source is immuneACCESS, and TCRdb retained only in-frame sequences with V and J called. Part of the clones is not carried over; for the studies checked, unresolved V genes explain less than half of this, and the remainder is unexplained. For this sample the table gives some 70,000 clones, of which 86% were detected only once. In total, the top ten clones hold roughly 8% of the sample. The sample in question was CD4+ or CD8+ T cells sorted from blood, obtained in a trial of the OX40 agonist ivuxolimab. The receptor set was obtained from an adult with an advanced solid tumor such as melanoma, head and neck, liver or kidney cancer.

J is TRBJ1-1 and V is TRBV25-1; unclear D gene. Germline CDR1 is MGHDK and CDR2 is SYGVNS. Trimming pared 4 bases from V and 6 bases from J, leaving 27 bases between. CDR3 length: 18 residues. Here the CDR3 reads CASSADAVGHVFDPEAFF. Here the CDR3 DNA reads TGTGCCAGCAGTGCCGACGCCGTTGGGCATGTGTTCGACCCTGAAGCTTTCTTT.

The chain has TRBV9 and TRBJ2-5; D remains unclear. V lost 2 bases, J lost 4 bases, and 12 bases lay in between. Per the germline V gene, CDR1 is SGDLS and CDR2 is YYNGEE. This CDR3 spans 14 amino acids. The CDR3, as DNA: TGTGCCAGCAGCGTTGGTCAAGAGCGAGAGACCCAGTACTTC. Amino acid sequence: CASSVGQERETQYF.

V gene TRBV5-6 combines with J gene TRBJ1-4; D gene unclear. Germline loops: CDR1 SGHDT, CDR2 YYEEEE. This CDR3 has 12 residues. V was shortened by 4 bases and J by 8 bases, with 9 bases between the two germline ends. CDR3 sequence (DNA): TGTGCCAGCAGCCGTGGACGGGAAAAACTGTTTTTT. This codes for CASSRGREKLFF.

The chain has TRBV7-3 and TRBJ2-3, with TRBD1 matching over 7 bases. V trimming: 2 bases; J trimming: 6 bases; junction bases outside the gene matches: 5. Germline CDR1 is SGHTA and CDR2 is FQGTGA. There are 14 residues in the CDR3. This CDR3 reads CASSLRGGPDTQYF. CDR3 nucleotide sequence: TGTGCCAGCAGCTTACGAGGGGGCCCTGATACGCAGTATTTT.

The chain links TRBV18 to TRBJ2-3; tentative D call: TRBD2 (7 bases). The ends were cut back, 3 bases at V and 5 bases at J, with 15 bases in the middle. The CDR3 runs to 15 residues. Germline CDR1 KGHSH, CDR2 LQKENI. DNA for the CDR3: TGTGCCAGCTCACCCGGGGGGCCAGCCCGAGATACGCAGTATTTT. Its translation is CASSPGGPARDTQYF.

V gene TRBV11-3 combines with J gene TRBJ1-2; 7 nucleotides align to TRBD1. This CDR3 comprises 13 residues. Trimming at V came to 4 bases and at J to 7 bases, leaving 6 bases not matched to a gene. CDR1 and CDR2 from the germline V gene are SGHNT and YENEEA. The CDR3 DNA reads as TGTGCCAGCAGCTCCCCCGACAGGGCTGGCTACACCTTC. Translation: CASSSPDRAGYTF.

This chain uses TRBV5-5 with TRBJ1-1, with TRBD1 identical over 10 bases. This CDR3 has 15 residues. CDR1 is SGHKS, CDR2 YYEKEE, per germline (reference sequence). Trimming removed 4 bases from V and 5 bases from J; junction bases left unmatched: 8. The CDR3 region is CASSVTGQGGTEAFF. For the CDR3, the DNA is TGTGCCAGCAGCGTAACCGGACAGGGGGGGACTGAAGCTTTCTTT.

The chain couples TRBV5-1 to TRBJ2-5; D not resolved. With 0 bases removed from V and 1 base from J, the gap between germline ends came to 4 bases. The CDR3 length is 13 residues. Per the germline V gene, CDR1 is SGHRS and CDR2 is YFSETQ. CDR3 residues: CASSLVRQETQYF. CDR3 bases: TGCGCCAGCAGCTTGGTACGCCAAGAGACCCAGTACTTC.

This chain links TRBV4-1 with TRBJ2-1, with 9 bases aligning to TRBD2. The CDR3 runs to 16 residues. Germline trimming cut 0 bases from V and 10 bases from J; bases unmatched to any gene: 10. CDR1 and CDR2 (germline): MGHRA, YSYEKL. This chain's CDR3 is CASSQERASGVGEQFF. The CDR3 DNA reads TGCGCCAGCAGCCAAGAAAGGGCTAGCGGGGTAGGCGAGCAGTTCTTC.

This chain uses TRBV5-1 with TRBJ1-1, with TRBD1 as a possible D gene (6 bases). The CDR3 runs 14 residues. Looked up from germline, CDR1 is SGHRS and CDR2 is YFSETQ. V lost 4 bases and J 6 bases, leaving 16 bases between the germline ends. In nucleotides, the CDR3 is TGCGCCAGCAGCCGGGGGTCAGGGGTCTCTGAAGCTTTCTTT. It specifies CASSRGSGVSEAFF.

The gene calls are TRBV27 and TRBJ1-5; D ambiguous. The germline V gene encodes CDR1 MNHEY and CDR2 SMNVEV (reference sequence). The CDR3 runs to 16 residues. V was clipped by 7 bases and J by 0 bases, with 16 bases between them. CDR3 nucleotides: TGTGCCAGCATGGTTAACGGAAGAGTTAGCAATCAGCCCCAGCATTTT. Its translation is CASMVNGRVSNQPQHF.

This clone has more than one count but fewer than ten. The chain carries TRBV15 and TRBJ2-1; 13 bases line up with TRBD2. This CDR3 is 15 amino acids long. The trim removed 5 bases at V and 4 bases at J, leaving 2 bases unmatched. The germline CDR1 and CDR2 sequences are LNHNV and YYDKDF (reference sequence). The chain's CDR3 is CATSGGLAGYNEQFF. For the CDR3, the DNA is TGTGCCACCAGCGGGGGACTAGCGGGGTACAATGAGCAGTTCTTC.

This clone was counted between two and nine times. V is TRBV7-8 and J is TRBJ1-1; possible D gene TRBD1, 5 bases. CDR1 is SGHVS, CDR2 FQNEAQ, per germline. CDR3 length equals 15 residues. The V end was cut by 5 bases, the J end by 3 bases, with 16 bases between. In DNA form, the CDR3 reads TGTGCCAGCAGCCCTAGGGCCGGGACGGACACTGAAGCTTTCTTT. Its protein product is CASSPRAGTDTEAFF.

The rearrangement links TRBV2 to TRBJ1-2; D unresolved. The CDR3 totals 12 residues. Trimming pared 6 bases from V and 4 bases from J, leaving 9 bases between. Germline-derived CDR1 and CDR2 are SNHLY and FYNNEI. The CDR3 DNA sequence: TGTGCCAGCAGCGGGGAAGGCTATGGCTACACCTTC. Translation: CASSGEGYGYTF.

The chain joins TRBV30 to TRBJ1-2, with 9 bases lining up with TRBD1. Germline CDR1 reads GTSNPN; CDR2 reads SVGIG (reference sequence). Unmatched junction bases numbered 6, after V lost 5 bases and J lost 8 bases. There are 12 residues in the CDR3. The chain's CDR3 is CAWGGQGVGYTF. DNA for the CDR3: TGTGCCTGGGGGGGACAGGGAGTCGGCTACACCTTC.